This note documents a single T cell receptor beta chain sequence. The target antigen is unknown. The read falls 3 residues short of the CDR3 end, and the missing part is taken from the germline J gene. V lost 7 bases, J lost 5 bases, and 14 bases stayed unmatched. The CDR3 covers 16 residues. Germline V gene sequence: CDR1 SGHRS, CDR2 YFSETQ. Libraries were prepared by immunoSEQ multiplex PCR; TCRdb keeps only in-frame clonotypes and omits some of them. The repertoire shows about 30,000 clones; the top ten hold more than 6.5%. This record comes from a study of T cells in women clearing cervical HPV infection. Study-level background: Only a few women had HLA typing results available.

General study points: Controls had more TRBV6-7 (0.16%) than cases (about 0.11%). It is unknown whether associations predate infection; no effector/memory or HPV-specific sorting. CIN3+ cases had significantly higher TCR repertoire richness than controls, but evenness did not differ.

Sequences were obtained from blood buffy coat. The source of this sequence is a woman aged 18 to 75 with a cervical HPV16 infection that either progressed to CIN3+ or cleared (not recorded which). V is TRBV5-1 and J is TRBJ2-5; 10 bases align to TRBD1. The CDR3 region is CASGKSGDRGHETQYF. CDR3 bases read: TGCGCCAGCGGGAAGTCTGGAGACAGGGGGCACGAGACC.